The rows below give T cell receptor beta chains drawn from one sample of a study of T cell responses to AZD1222 COVID-19 vaccine. The assay was immunoSEQ multiplex PCR, and TCRdb's table has in-frame clones only and misses some. In the table there are over 150,000 clones, roughly 90% of which are singletons. The sequences come from peripheral blood, collected on day 0 of AZD1222 vaccination. The receptors were sampled from an adult in good health. CDR3s include the opening cysteine and the closing phenylalanine or tryptophan. The order of the fields is D gene, V gene, J gene, clone size, CDR3 DNA, CDR3 protein. The D gene is left open where the match is weak. Part of the rows lack a size; the others show once, few, many or a class for expanded clones.

TRBD1	TRBV4-3	TRBJ1-2	NA	TGCGCCAGCAGCCAAGATAGAATTAAGGGACAGCTACACTATGGCTACACCTTC	CASSQDRIKGQLHYGYTF
NA	TRBV7-3	TRBJ2-3	NA	TGTGCCAGCAGCTTCAGGGGTCAAGATACGCAGTATTTT	CASSFRGQDTQYF
NA	TRBV27	TRBJ2-5	NA	TGTGCCAGCAGTTCCCAAAGTAACAGGGTTCGAGTCACCCAGTACTTC	CASSSQSNRVRVTQYF
NA	TRBV7-3	TRBJ2-5	NA	TGTGCCAGCAGCTTAAACCCAGGGATGTCGGAGACCCAGTACTTC	CASSLNPGMSETQYF
NA	TRBV24-1	TRBJ2-1	NA	TGTGCCACCAGTGACAGGCTGAGCTCCTACAATGAGCAGTTCTTC	CATSDRLSSYNEQFF
TRBD1	TRBV29-1	TRBJ2-7	NA	TGCAGCGTTTTAACCTACAGGGGGTCCTACGAGCAGTACTTC	CSVLTYRGSYEQYF
TRBD2	TRBV29-1	TRBJ2-7	NA	TGCAGCGTTGATTTCGGGACTAGCGGGGGGGCACCTTACGAGCAGTACTTC	CSVDFGTSGGAPYEQYF
NA	TRBV4-3	TRBJ1-1	NA	TGCGCCAGCAGCCAAATTCGGTCTGGGAACAGCGAAGCTTTCTTT	CASSQIRSGNSEAFF
NA	TRBV5-6	TRBJ1-2	NA	TGTGCCAGCAGCTTGCTGGGGGGCTACACCTTC	CASSLLGGYTF
NA	TRBV9	TRBJ1-1	NA	TGTGCCAGCAGCGTACCCCATCAGGGGGAAGCTTTCTTT	CASSVPHQGEAFF
TRBD1	TRBV19	TRBJ1-5	NA	TGTGCCAGTAGTCCGCGGACAGGGGTTCTTCAGCCCCAGCATTTT	CASSPRTGVLQPQHF
NA	TRBV29-1	TRBJ1-5	NA	TGCAGCGTTGAAGGGGGGGGCCCCAATCAGCCCCAGCATTTT	CSVEGGGPNQPQHF
TRBD1	TRBV2	TRBJ1-5	NA	TGTGCCAGCAGTGAAGCGCGACAGGGGAATCAGCCCCAGCATTTT	CASSEARQGNQPQHF
TRBD2	TRBV9	TRBJ2-5	NA	TGTGCCAGCAGCCTCACAACGGGACTAGCGGGAGAAGAGACCCAGTACTTC	CASSLTTGLAGEETQYF
NA	TRBV6-1	TRBJ2-7	once	TGTGCCAGCAGTGAAATGCCAGGGGGGGGCTACGAGCAGTACTTC	CASSEMPGGGYEQYF
NA	TRBV6-2/TRBV6-3	TRBJ1-1	NA	TGTGCCAGCAGTTACTCAACAGGGATGAACACTGAAGCTTTCTTT	CASSYSTGMNTEAFF
NA	TRBV30	TRBJ1-5	NA	TGTGCCTGGAGTGTATTCGTGCCGGGGAGGACCCCCCCAGGGAATCAGCCCCAGCATTTT	CAWSVFVPGRTPPGNQPQHF
NA	TRBV7-2	TRBJ1-5	NA	TGTGCCAGCAGCTTAATGGGGGGTGTAGGGAATCAGCCCCAGCATTTT	CASSLMGGVGNQPQHF
NA	TRBV21-1	TRBJ1-1	NA	TGTGCCAGCAGCCCACCGGGGCAGGGGGCTAAGGAAGCTTTCTTT	CASSPPGQGAKEAFF